Shown below are 17 T cell receptor beta chains from a single sample sequenced in a study of breast tumors, draining lymph nodes, adjacent tissues (dated by TCRdb to 2016 to 2018). Libraries came from multiplex PCR. Sequencing took place on an Illumina HiSeq 2000. TCRdb reworked the public reads: Q25 trimming with fastp, MiXCR clone assembly, productive beta chains retained. Rows merge per CDR3 protein into single entries with the most common DNA and genes. Here the sample has about 13,000 distinct CDR3 sequences; approximately 60% occur a single time. Approximately 54% of the sample is held by the ten biggest clonotypes. Material for sequencing was tumor-adjacent breast tissue. These receptor sequences come from a female donor with breast cancer. Some clones in this sample may be carry-over from other donors' samples.

The chain couples TRBV10-3 to TRBJ2-1; 9 nucleotides match TRBD1. The junction had 6 bases not matched to a gene; V was cut back by 7 bases and J by 5 bases. The germline V gene encodes CDR1 ENHRY and CDR2 SYGVKD. This CDR3 region has 14 residues. The CDR3 DNA reads TGTGCCATCAATCACAGGGGGCTGGACAATGAGCAGTTCTTC. It encodes CAINHRGLDNEQFF.

This clonotype is large in the sample. The rearrangement uses TRBV10-3 and TRBJ2-7; 9 bases line up with TRBD1. This CDR3 region has 17 residues. Germline values: CDR1 ENHRY, CDR2 SYGVKD. V lost 10 bases to trimming and J lost 0 bases; unmatched junction nucleotides: 16. This CDR3 reads CATKSNPGQGDSYEQYF. DNA of the CDR3: TGTGCCACCAAGAGTAATCCGGGACAGGGCGACTCCTACGAGCAGTACTTC.

This rearrangement joins TRBV30 to TRBJ2-3, with 8 bases aligning to TRBD1. This CDR3 is built from 13 residues. The junction had 0 bases not matched to a gene; V was cut back by 0 bases and J by 4 bases. Germline V gene sequence: CDR1 GTSNPN, CDR2 SVGIG (reference sequence). CDR3 nucleotide sequence: TGTGCCTGGAGTGTACAGGGGGCAGATACGCAGTATTTT. Translated, it gives CAWSVQGADTQYF.

This chain connects TRBV3-1 to TRBJ2-1, with D perhaps TRBD1 (6 bases). Germline V gene lookup returns CDR1 LGHDT and CDR2 YNNKEL (reference sequence). Trimming stripped 1 base from V and 0 bases from J, with 10 bases between. The CDR3 is made up of 16 amino acids. The CDR3 DNA reads TGTGCCAGCAGCCAAGTCACAGGGTTCTCCTACAATGAGCAGTTCTTC. As protein: CASSQVTGFSYNEQFF.

This clonotype was observed a handful of times. The chain carries TRBV20-1 and TRBJ1-2, with a tentative D call TRBD1 (6 bases). V shed 2 bases and J shed 3 bases, with 10 bases lying between them. CDR3 length: 13 residues. CDR1 and CDR2 from the germline V gene are DFQATT and SNEGSKA (reference sequence). The CDR3 spells CSARSDSDYGYTF. Written as DNA, the CDR3 is TGCAGTGCTAGATCGGACAGTGACTATGGCTACACCTTC.

Concerning this clonotype itself: An end of the junction differs from the germline gene, which may be a read error. The chain recombines TRBV28 with TRBJ2-7; D unresolved. Per the germline V gene, CDR1 is MDHEN and CDR2 is SYDVKM. This CDR3 region has 12 residues. This chain's CDR3 is CASSPKPYGQYF. The CDR3 nucleotides are TGTGCCAGCAGTCCTAAGCCCTACGGGCAGTACTTC.

In its sample, this clonotype was seen a few times. The chain has TRBV25-1 and TRBJ1-6; D not resolved. Germline CDR1 MGHDK, CDR2 SYGVNS. The V end was cut by 7 bases, the J end by 6 bases, with 7 bases between. The CDR3 runs 12 residues. In nucleotides, the CDR3 is TGTGCCAGCAATCTCCCTAATTCACCCCTCCACTTT. Translating it yields CASNLPNSPLHF.

The CDR3 sequence: CASTNRPGNTIYF. CDR3 bases: TGTGCCAGCACAAACCGTCCGGGGAACACCATATATTTT. The chain is built from TRBV9 and TRBJ1-3; D is undetermined. Per the germline V gene, CDR1 is SGDLS and CDR2 is YYNGEE. The CDR3 spans 13 residues. The germline V and J ends were trimmed by 6 bases and 7 bases, with 14 bases remaining between them.

This chain connects TRBV5-1 to TRBJ1-2, with a tentative D call TRBD1 (5 bases). V shed 9 bases and J shed 5 bases, with 26 bases lying between them. Germline assignment: CDR1 SGHRS and CDR2 YFSETQ. The CDR3 is 16 amino acids. CDR3 DNA: TGCGCCACCTCTCCTCTGAACGGGGGTAAAGGGTATGGCTACACCTTC. Its translation: CATSPLNGGKGYGYTF.

The chain is built from TRBV24-1 and TRBJ2-7; 11 nucleotides line up with TRBD1. The CDR3 is 14 amino acids. The trim removed 4 bases at V and 4 bases at J, leaving 2 bases unmatched. Germline V gene sequence: CDR1 KGHDR, CDR2 SFDVKD. CDR3 in DNA: TGTGCCACCAGTGAGGGACAGGGGGTATACGAGCAGTACTTC. It encodes CATSEGQGVYEQYF.

As for this clonotype: One end of the junction does not line up with germline, which may come from a read error. The chain uses TRBV6-1 and TRBJ2-3; weak D call: TRBD2 (5 bases). The CDR3 covers 12 residues. Looked up from germline, CDR1 is MNHNS and CDR2 is SASEGT. CDR3 nucleotide sequence: TGTGTCAGCGCGCGGGGCACAGATACGCAGTATTTT. Translating gives CVSARGTDTQYF.

There are many counts of this clonotype. This sequence joins TRBV27 and TRBJ2-1; D might be TRBD2 (6 bases). Trimming removed 5 bases from V and 8 bases from J, with 22 bases in between. The CDR3 totals 16 residues. The germline gives CDR1 MNHEY, CDR2 SMNVEV (reference sequence). The CDR3 DNA follows: TGTGCCAGCAGTATCAGTCTCGGGGGACTCGGGTATGAGCAGTTCTTC. It yields the protein CASSISLGGLGYEQFF.

The chain uses TRBV7-2 and TRBJ1-2; D unresolved. V shed 7 bases and J shed 5 bases, with 17 bases lying between them. The germline V gene encodes CDR1 SGHTA and CDR2 FQGNSA. The CDR3 is made up of 14 amino acids. The CDR3 protein is CASNLRQEEYGYTF. In nucleotides, the CDR3 is TGTGCCAGCAACCTCCGGCAGGAGGAATATGGCTACACCTTC.

This clonotype is labeled as large. This sequence joins TRBV6-2 or TRBV6-3 and TRBJ2-1; D is uncertain. Trimming pared 7 bases from V and 5 bases from J, leaving 18 bases between. The CDR3 runs to 15 residues. Germline CDR1 reads MNHEY; CDR2 reads SVGEGT. The DNA for the CDR3 is TGTGCCAGCATAAGGGCGGCGGCTGTAAACAATGAGCAGTTCTTC. It encodes CASIRAAAVNNEQFF.

The V call is TRBV5-1, the J call TRBJ2-5, with a tentative D call TRBD2 (6 bases). V was cut by 0 bases and J by 2 bases, with 8 bases left in between. The CDR3 is 14 residues long. Germline values: CDR1 SGHRS, CDR2 YFSETQ. The CDR3 nucleotides read TGCGCCAGCAGCTTGGCCCTAGCGCAAGAGACCCAGTACTTC. It specifies CASSLALAQETQYF.

V gene TRBV5-1 combines with J gene TRBJ2-2, with D unresolved. V gave up 7 bases and J gave up 3 bases, with 10 bases separating them. CDR3 size: 13 residues. The germline V gene has CDR1 SGHRS and CDR2 YFSETQ. The CDR3 here is CASAGVYTGELFF. CDR3 nucleotide sequence: TGCGCCAGCGCTGGGGTTTACACCGGGGAGCTGTTTTTT.

A remark on this clonotype: One end of the junction varies from germline; a read error may be responsible. V usage is TRBV5-1 and J usage is TRBJ2-3, with no clear D. The CDR3 spans 13 residues. CDR1 is SGHRS and CDR2 is YFSETQ in the germline V gene. The CDR3 spells CASSLAWADTQYF. CDR3 in DNA: TGCGCCAGCAGCTTGGCGTGGGCAGATACCCAGTATTTT.